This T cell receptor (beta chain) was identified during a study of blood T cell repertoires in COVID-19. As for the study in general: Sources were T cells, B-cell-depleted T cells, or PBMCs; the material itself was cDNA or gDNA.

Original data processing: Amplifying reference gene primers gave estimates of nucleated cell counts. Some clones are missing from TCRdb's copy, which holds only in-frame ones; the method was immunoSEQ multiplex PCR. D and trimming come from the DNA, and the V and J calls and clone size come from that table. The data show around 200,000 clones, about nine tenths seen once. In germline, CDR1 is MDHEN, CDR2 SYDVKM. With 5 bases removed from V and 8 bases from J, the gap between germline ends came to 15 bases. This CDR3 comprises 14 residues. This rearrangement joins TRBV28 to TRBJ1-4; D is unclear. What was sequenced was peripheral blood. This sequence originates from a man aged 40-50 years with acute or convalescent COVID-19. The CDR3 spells CASSPPGELEKLFF. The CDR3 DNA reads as TGTGCCAGCAGTCCCCCCGGAGAGCTGGAAAAACTGTTTTTT.